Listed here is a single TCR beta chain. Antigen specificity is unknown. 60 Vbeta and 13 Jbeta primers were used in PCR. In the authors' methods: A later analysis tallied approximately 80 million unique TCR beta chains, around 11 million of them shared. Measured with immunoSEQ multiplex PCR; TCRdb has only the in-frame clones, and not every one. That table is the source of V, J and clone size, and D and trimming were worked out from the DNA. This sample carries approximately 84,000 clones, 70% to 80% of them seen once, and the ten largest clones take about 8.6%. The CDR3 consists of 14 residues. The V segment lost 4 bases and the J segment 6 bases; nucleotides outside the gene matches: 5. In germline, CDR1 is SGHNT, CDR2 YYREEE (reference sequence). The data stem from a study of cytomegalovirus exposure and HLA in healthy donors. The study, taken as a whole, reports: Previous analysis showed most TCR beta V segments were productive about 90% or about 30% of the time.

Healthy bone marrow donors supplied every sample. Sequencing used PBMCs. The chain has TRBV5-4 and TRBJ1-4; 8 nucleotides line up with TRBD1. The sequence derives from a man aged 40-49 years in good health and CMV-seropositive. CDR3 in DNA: TGTGCCAGCAGCATACAGGGGGATCATGAAAAACTGTTTTTT. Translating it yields CASSIQGDHEKLFF.